This T cell receptor (beta chain) was sequenced for a study of OX40 agonist ivuxolimab in advanced cancers. Whole-study context: Ivuxolimab is an agonistic anti-OX40 (CD134) antibody, and patients were treated with it. Three patients got partial responses; one had hepatocellular carcinoma and two had cutaneous melanoma.

In regard to this clone: What it binds is not known.

Study-level findings and limits: Average numbers of expanded clones were greater in CD8+ T cells than in CD4+.

Sequenced by immunoSEQ multiplex PCR; TCRdb stores in-frame clones only, minus some. The sample consists of 95,000 or so clones, just over 90% of them appearing once. The CDR3 runs to 16 residues. Trimming took off 5 bases at V and 2 bases at J, with 16 bases between the two ends. The V gene's germline CDR1 is MNHEY and CDR2 SMNVEV (reference sequence). This specimen consisted of CD4+ or CD8+ T cells sorted from blood, obtained in a trial of the OX40 agonist ivuxolimab. This sequence originates from an adult with an advanced solid tumor such as melanoma, head and neck, liver or kidney cancer. The rearrangement links TRBV27 to TRBJ2-1; either TRBD1 or TRBD2 may fit D (5 bases each). CDR3 residues: CASSLGTIKTYNEQFF. The CDR3 region has the DNA TGTGCCAGCAGTCTCGGGACGATCAAGACCTACAATGAGCAGTTCTTC.